This TCR beta chain was retrieved from a study of blood T cells in healthy people across ages. This clonotype was detected a few times. Drawn from each donor were ten milliliters of peripheral blood. A J-beta primer mix and a sample-barcoded 5' primer were used in a second PCR of about 7 to 12 cycles. From the 5' RACE reads, TCRdb called clonotypes with MiXCR, one entry per CDR3 protein. The sample lists 600,000 or so distinct CDR3 sequences, roughly 21% occurring once. V was pared by 2 bases and J by 2 bases, with 12 bases of the junction left unmatched. Germline lookup yields CDR1 DFQATT and CDR2 SNEGSKA (reference sequence). This CDR3 has 17 residues.

The sequence was obtained from a man between 65 and 80 years old in good health. The sample consisted of blood. The V call is TRBV20-1, the J call TRBJ2-3; TRBD2 agrees at 8 bases. CDR3 sequence reads: CSARLRGLAGDTDTQYF. CDR3 nucleotide sequence: TGCAGTGCTAGACTTCGCGGTCTAGCGGGCGACACAGATACGCAGTATTTT.